The TCR beta chain under discussion was sequenced for a study of blood T cell repertoires in COVID-19. Study in general: COVID-19 samples collected from the United States, Italy and Spain covered acute and convalescent phases. In each case, the material was cDNA or gDNA derived from T cells, B-cell-depleted T cells, or PBMCs.

Methods used by the authors: Reference gene primer amplification yielded estimated nucleated cell counts. The table came from immunoSEQ multiplex PCR; TCRdb's copy has only in-frame clones and leaves some out. The V and J calls and clone size were taken over from that table, and D and trimming were inferred from the DNA. The sample yields a few hundred thousand clones, roughly 86% seen once. This clone was seen just once. The clonotype comes from a woman in her fifties or sixties who had recovered from COVID-19. Material for sequencing was peripheral blood.

CDR3 sequence: CASSNEGLAGLNTGELFF. CDR3 nucleotides: TGTGCCAGCAGCAACGAAGGACTAGCGGGACTGAACACCGGGGAGCTGTTTTTT. The V gene is TRBV5-4, the J gene TRBJ2-2, with TRBD2 matching 12 bases. With V trimmed by 4 bases and J by 1 base, 8 bases remained unmatched. Per the germline V gene, CDR1 is SGHNT and CDR2 is YYREEE (reference sequence). The CDR3 contains 18 residues.